This T cell receptor (beta chain) was documented in a study of human T cells and chemical hapten exposure. The authors' total RNA extraction used unfractionated whole blood. In germline, CDR1 is SGHAT, CDR2 FQNNGV. The V segment lost 5 bases and the J segment 2 bases; nucleotides outside the gene matches: 11. The CDR3 is 16 residues long. This clonotype was seen ten or more times. TCRdb reprocessed the 5' RACE reads via MiXCR and lists one record per CDR3 protein. This table has approximately 150,000 distinct CDR3 sequences, 4.1% appearing once. This clonotype was obtained from a female donor in good health. The chain recombines TRBV11-2 with TRBJ2-7; 8 bases align to TRBD1. DNA for the CDR3: TGTGCCAGCAGCCCAAGGACAGGGTGGGCGCCCTACGAGCAGTACTTC. Translation: CASSPRTGWAPYEQYF.